This T cell receptor (beta chain) was observed in a study of blood T cell repertoires in COVID-19. In the authors' methods: Cell counts per sample came from amplifying reference gene primers. Using immunoSEQ multiplex PCR, the repertoire was profiled, and TCRdb retains in-frame clones only, with some absent. The V and J calls and clone size were taken over from that table, and D and trimming were inferred from the DNA. The sample lists 250,000 to 350,000 clones; nearly 90% were seen once. Germline loops: CDR1 SNHLY, CDR2 FYNNEI. The length of the CDR3 is 12 residues. Germline trimming cut 8 bases from V and 5 bases from J; bases unmatched to any gene: 3.

Material for sequencing was PBMCs or T cells enriched from blood (not recorded which). The TCR comes from a woman aged 45-65 years who had been exposed to COVID-19. The chain has TRBV2 and TRBJ2-1; 7 bases are shared with TRBD2. CDR3 nucleotide sequence: TGTGCCAGCGGGGGGGGAGACAATGAGCAGTTCTTC. Its translation is CASGGGDNEQFF.